Listed here are 30 T cell receptor beta chains from one sample, sequenced in a study of T cells after yellow fever vaccination. In TCRdb, the 5' RACE reads were re-called with MiXCR into one record per CDR3 protein. The table has a few hundred thousand distinct CDR3 sequences, around 20% seen once. The sample in question was PBMCs, obtained before the yellow fever booster vaccination. These receptors all come from a man younger than 35 who received the YFV17D yellow fever vaccine.

The genes are TRBV9 and TRBJ2-1; 8 bases map to TRBD2. The germline V gene encodes CDR1 SGDLS and CDR2 YYNGEE. Unmatched junction bases numbered 3, after V lost 3 bases and J lost 1 base. The length of the CDR3 is 15 residues. The CDR3 sequence: CASSDGGGSYNEQFF. DNA of the CDR3: TGTGCCAGCAGCGATGGCGGGGGGTCCTACAATGAGCAGTTCTTC.

The chain combines TRBV24-1 with TRBJ2-3; D might be TRBD1 (5 bases). The CDR3 has 13 residues. The V gene's germline CDR1 is KGHDR and CDR2 SFDVKD. V was shortened by 8 bases and J by 0 bases, with 8 bases between the two germline ends. Here the CDR3 reads CATTQGSTDTQYF. The CDR3 DNA reads TGTGCCACCACCCAGGGTAGCACAGATACGCAGTATTTT.

The chain employs TRBV7-9 and TRBJ2-3; 8 bases are shared with TRBD2. The CDR3 runs 15 residues. The ends lost 2 bases at V and 6 bases at J; junction bases unmatched: 7. Germline CDR1 and CDR2: SEHNR and FQNEAQ (reference sequence). Here the CDR3 DNA reads TGTGCCAGCAGCTTAAGTGCGGGGGGTAGCGATACGCAGTATTTT. Amino acid sequence: CASSLSAGGSDTQYF.

The V gene is TRBV20-1, the J gene TRBJ1-3; D is unresolved. Per germline, CDR1 DFQATT and CDR2 SNEGSKA (reference sequence). The CDR3 has 13 amino acids. Between the trimmed V and J ends, which lost 0 bases and 0 bases, there was a span of 3 bases. The CDR3 nucleotides read TGCAGTGCTAGAGACAGCTCTGGAAACACCATATATTTT. Its translation is CSARDSSGNTIYF.

This clonotype showed up just a few times. This chain joins TRBV7-9 and TRBJ1-2; 8 bases fit TRBD1. The CDR3 length is 14 residues. Germline CDR1 and CDR2: SEHNR and FQNEAQ (reference sequence). The V and J ends lost 4 bases and 6 bases, in that order; junction bases with no gene match: 7. The CDR3 nucleotides are TGTGCCAGCAGCTCGTACGACAGGGGAGATGGCTACACCTTC. Protein product: CASSSYDRGDGYTF.

This sequence joins TRBV10-3 and TRBJ2-3; D is uncertain. The V end was cut by 4 bases, the J end by 5 bases, with 16 bases between. Germline CDR1 is ENHRY and CDR2 is SYGVKD. CDR3 length equals 15 residues. CDR3 sequence: CAISVDSKLLDTQYF. CDR3 in DNA: TGTGCCATCAGTGTCGATAGCAAACTACTAGATACGCAGTATTTT.

The table lists this clonotype with a count of one. The rearrangement links TRBV12-3 or TRBV12-4 to TRBJ2-2; 13 bases fit TRBD2. The ends lost 5 bases at V and 3 bases at J; junction bases unmatched: 9. CDR3 length: 18 amino acids. CDR3 sequence: CASSPPGLAGSYTGELFF. The CDR3, as DNA: TGTGCCAGCAGTCCACCGGGACTAGCGGGGAGTTACACCGGGGAGCTGTTTTTT.

The chain employs TRBV7-2 and TRBJ2-2; the match to TRBD2 covers 8 bases. The CDR3 has 16 amino acids. The germline V gene encodes CDR1 SGHTA and CDR2 FQGNSA. V dropped 3 bases and J dropped 1; count of bases not matched to a gene: 4. The CDR3: CASSFRSGGNTGELFF. CDR3 DNA sequence: TGTGCCAGCAGCTTCCGGAGCGGGGGGAACACCGGGGAGCTGTTTTTT.

The rearrangement links TRBV18 to TRBJ1-1, with D unresolved. The CDR3 has 13 residues. V dropped 8 bases and J dropped 1 base, with 11 bases sitting between them. The germline V gene encodes CDR1 KGHSH and CDR2 LQKENI. CDR3 DNA: TGTGCCAGCCAGCGAGAAGGGAACACTGAAGCTTTCTTT. It yields the protein CASQREGNTEAFF. Full variable domain (outside the CDR3, taken from reference TRBV18 and TRBJ1-1): NAGVMQNPRHLVRRRGQEARLRCSPMKGHSHVYWYRQLPEEGLKFMVYLQKENIIDESGMPKERFSAEFPKEGPSILRIQQVVRGDSAAYFCASQREGNTEAFFGQGTRLTVV.

In this sample, this clonotype turned up a few times. This sequence joins TRBV6-2 or TRBV6-3 and TRBJ1-6; 9 bases align to TRBD1. Germline V lookup: CDR1 MNHEY, CDR2 SVGEGT. This CDR3 contains 14 residues. J was trimmed by 10 bases and V by 6 bases; bases with no gene match: 7. CDR3 sequence reads: CASSFTGGGSPLHF. CDR3 DNA: TGTGCCAGCAGCTTCACAGGGGGCGGCTCACCCCTCCACTTT.

This clonotype was counted only a few times. The chain combines TRBV18 with TRBJ1-5; TRBD1 aligns across 7 bases. Germline lookup yields CDR1 KGHSH and CDR2 LQKENI. The CDR3 totals 14 residues. V lost 5 bases, J lost 4 bases, and 5 bases stayed unmatched. The CDR3, as DNA: TGTGCCAGCTCAAGGGACAGTCAGAATCAGCCCCAGCATTTT. It is translated as CASSRDSQNQPQHF.

The J gene is TRBJ2-3, the V gene TRBV9, with 9 bases lining up with TRBD2. Looked up from germline, CDR1 is SGDLS and CDR2 is YYNGEE. Losses at the gene ends were 3 bases for V and 1 base for J; bases not matched to a gene: 3. The CDR3 covers 15 residues. CDR3 bases: TGTGCCAGCAGCGGCGGGGGGGGAGGCACAGATACGCAGTATTTT. This sequence encodes CASSGGGGGTDTQYF.

This sequence joins TRBV4-1 and TRBJ1-1, with D maybe TRBD1 (5 bases). The CDR3 totals 13 residues. Deletions cut 0 bases from V and 11 bases from J, with 13 bases between. Germline V gene sequence: CDR1 MGHRA, CDR2 YSYEKL. This CDR3 is CASSQDRGRAAFF. CDR3 nucleotide sequence: TGCGCCAGCAGCCAAGATAGGGGCAGGGCGGCTTTCTTT.

This clonotype was seen at least ten times. CDR3 region: CASSYAGHQPQHF. In DNA, the CDR3 is TGTGCCAGCAGTTACGCGGGTCATCAGCCCCAGCATTTT. V gene TRBV6-6 combines with J gene TRBJ1-5; D gene ambiguous. Per germline, CDR1 MNHNY and CDR2 SVGAGI (reference sequence). This CDR3 is built from 13 residues. V gave up 2 bases and J gave up 5 bases, with 7 bases separating them.

The chain recombines TRBV5-8 with TRBJ2-1; TRBD2 might be the D (7 bases). Germline V gene data show CDR1 as SGHTS and CDR2 as YDEGEE. The ends were cut back, 2 bases at V and 6 bases at J, with 15 bases in the middle. This CDR3 is 15 amino acids long. Written as DNA, the CDR3 is TGTGCCAGCAGCTTCTTGAGGGGGGGCCTCAATGAGCAGTTCTTC. Its translation is CASSFLRGGLNEQFF.

This sequence joins TRBV27 and TRBJ2-7; no clear D gene. CDR3 length: 15 amino acids. Germline CDR1 MNHEY, CDR2 SMNVEV (reference sequence). V was cut by 5 bases and J by 0 bases, with 14 bases left in between. The CDR3 DNA sequence: TGTGCCAGCAGTCCCTATCGAGCGAGCTCCTACGAGCAGTACTTC. Protein product: CASSPYRASSYEQYF.

The rearrangement joins TRBV4-3 to TRBJ2-3; maybe TRBD2 (6 bases). The CDR3 extends over 16 amino acids. With 1 base removed from V and 6 bases from J, the gap between germline ends came to 17 bases. The germline V gene has CDR1 LGHNA and CDR2 YSLEER. DNA of the CDR3: TGCGCCAGCAGCCAAGGGGGTGGCGGGGCCCCCGATACGCAGTATTTT. Translating it yields CASSQGGGGAPDTQYF.

The J gene is TRBJ1-2, the V gene TRBV6-2 or TRBV6-3; unclear D gene. The germline V and J ends were trimmed by 8 bases and 5 bases, with 15 bases remaining between them. CDR1 and CDR2 (germline): MNHEY, SVGEGT. This CDR3 comprises 13 residues. CDR3 in amino acids: CASSQETWYGYTF. CDR3 DNA sequence: TGTGCCAGCTCCCAGGAGACTTGGTATGGCTACACCTTC.

The chain joins TRBV4-3 to TRBJ2-7; 8 nucleotides align to TRBD2. Germline CDR1 is LGHNA and CDR2 is YSLEER. V shed 4 bases, J shed 7 bases, and the junction held 12 bases outside the gene matches. The length of the CDR3 is 15 residues. The CDR3 reads CASSRERGISREQYF. CDR3 nucleotide sequence: TGCGCCAGCAGCCGAGAGCGGGGGATTAGTAGAGAGCAGTACTTC.

The genes are TRBV27 and TRBJ2-7; D is possibly TRBD1 or TRBD2 (6 bases each). Per the germline V gene, CDR1 is MNHEY and CDR2 is SMNVEV (reference sequence). CDR3 size: 13 residues. V lost 8 bases and J 7 bases, leaving 18 bases between the germline ends. The CDR3, as DNA: TGTGCCAGCGGACTATCACAGGGAGGTGAGCAGTACTTC. It translates to CASGLSQGGEQYF.

This clonotype turned up a few times. The rearrangement links TRBV29-1 to TRBJ2-3; D is ambiguous. Deletions cut 0 bases from V and 2 bases from J, with 9 bases between. The CDR3 runs to 14 residues. Germline V gene lookup returns CDR1 SQVTM and CDR2 ANQGSEA. Here the CDR3 reads CSVEDFTITDTQYF. Written as DNA, the CDR3 is TGCAGCGTTGAAGATTTTACTATCACAGATACGCAGTATTTT.

This sequence joins TRBV7-9 and TRBJ2-2, with D maybe TRBD2 (6 bases). Looked up from germline, CDR1 is SEHNR and CDR2 is FQNEAQ (reference sequence). The CDR3 loop spans 14 amino acids. Trimming took 9 bases from V and 3 from J, leaving 14 bases between them. CDR3 residues: CARDEGTYTGELFF. CDR3 in DNA: TGTGCCAGGGACGAAGGGACTTACACCGGGGAGCTGTTTTTT.

This sequence joins TRBV18 and TRBJ1-1, with 10 positions matching TRBD1. This CDR3 is built from 17 residues. V lost 1 base to trimming and J lost 1 base; unmatched junction nucleotides: 6. The V gene's germline CDR1 is KGHSH and CDR2 LQKENI. The CDR3 DNA follows: TGTGCCAGCTCACCACGGACAGGGGGATCCCAGAACACTGAAGCTTTCTTT. Protein sequence: CASSPRTGGSQNTEAFF.

V is TRBV11-2 and J is TRBJ2-7; TRBD1 aligns across 8 bases. This CDR3 is 13 amino acids long. Germline assignment: CDR1 SGHAT and CDR2 FQNNGV. Trimming cost V 2 bases and J 6 bases; bases outside gene matches: 3. CDR3 sequence reads: CASSLRQGLEQYF. The DNA of the CDR3 is TGTGCCAGCAGCTTACGACAGGGGCTCGAGCAGTACTTC.

This clonotype has a handful of counts. Germline is not matched at one junction end, which may reflect a read error. The chain carries TRBV3-1 and TRBJ1-2, with D perhaps TRBD1 (6 bases). Germline CDR1 and CDR2: LGHDT and YNNKEL (reference sequence). The CDR3 is 13 residues long. The CDR3 loop reads CASSQDGQIYLTF. CDR3 coding DNA: TGTGCCAGCAGCCAAGACGGACAGATCTATTTAACGTTC.

This rearrangement joins TRBV7-2 to TRBJ2-5; TRBD1 matches 7 bases. The CDR3 has 14 amino acids. Germline-derived CDR1 and CDR2 are SGHTA and FQGNSA. The V and J ends lost 7 bases and 2 bases, in that order; junction bases with no gene match: 7. CDR3 bases: TGTGCCAGCATCAGATCGACAGGGCAAGAGACCCAGTACTTC. Translation: CASIRSTGQETQYF.

The J gene is TRBJ2-7, the V gene TRBV4-2; D is possibly TRBD1 (6 bases). CDR1 and CDR2 from the germline V gene are LGHNA and YNFKEQ. CDR3 length: 15 residues. V lost 0 bases, J lost 5 bases, and 14 bases lay in between. Here the CDR3 reads CASSQDYTGNDEQYF. As DNA, the CDR3 is TGTGCCAGCAGCCAAGATTATACAGGGAACGACGAGCAGTACTTC.

In this sample, this clonotype turned up a few times. The genes are TRBV6-4 and TRBJ2-7; the D gene is possibly TRBD1 (5 bases). V was pared by 6 bases and J by 3 bases, with 18 bases between. CDR1 MRHNA and CDR2 SNTAGT come from the germline V gene. The CDR3 consists of 15 residues. CDR3 sequence: CASSPMSGHLYEQYF. As DNA, the CDR3 is TGTGCCAGCAGCCCGATGTCAGGACACCTCTACGAGCAGTACTTC.

The chain uses TRBV7-2 and TRBJ1-1; D gene ambiguous. Germline values: CDR1 SGHTA, CDR2 FQGNSA. The V end was cut by 5 bases, the J end by 5 bases, with 18 bases between. The CDR3 loop spans 15 amino acids. CDR3 sequence reads: CASSDHEGLGTEAFF. The CDR3 DNA sequence: TGTGCCAGCAGCGACCACGAAGGGTTGGGGACTGAAGCTTTCTTT.

CDR3 DNA sequence: TGCAGTGCTAGAGCTTTTCTAGCGGGGGGACCTTACAATGAGCAGTTCTTC. Protein sequence: CSARAFLAGGPYNEQFF. The chain joins TRBV20-1 to TRBJ2-1; TRBD2 matches at 11 bases. V gave up 1 base and J gave up 4 bases; unmatched junction bases: 9. This CDR3 is 17 amino acids long. Germline assignment: CDR1 DFQATT and CDR2 SNEGSKA (reference sequence).